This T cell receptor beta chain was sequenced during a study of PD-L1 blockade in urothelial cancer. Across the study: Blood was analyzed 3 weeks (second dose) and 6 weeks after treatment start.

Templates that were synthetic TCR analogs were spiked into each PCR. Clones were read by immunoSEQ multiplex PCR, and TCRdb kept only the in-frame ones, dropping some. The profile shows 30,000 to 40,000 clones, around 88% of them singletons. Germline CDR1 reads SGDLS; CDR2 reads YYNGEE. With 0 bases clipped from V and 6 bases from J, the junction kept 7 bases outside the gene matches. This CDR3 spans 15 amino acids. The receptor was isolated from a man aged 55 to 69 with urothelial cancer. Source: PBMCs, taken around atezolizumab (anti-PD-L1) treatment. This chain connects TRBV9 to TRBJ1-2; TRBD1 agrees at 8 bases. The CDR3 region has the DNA TGTGCCAGCAGCGTAGCAAGCCAGGGGGCGGATGGCTACACCTTC. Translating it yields CASSVASQGADGYTF.